A selection of T cell receptor beta chains follows, all from one sample in a study of blood T cells in healthy people across ages. Using its own MiXCR run on the 5' RACE reads, TCRdb lists one record per CDR3 protein. The table has about 720,000 distinct CDR3 sequences, approximately 22% seen once. Sequencing was performed on blood. All receptors come from a man aged 65 to 79 in good health. Both conserved end residues are part of each CDR3. Fields, in order: V gene, J gene, D gene, CDR3 protein. The D gene is left open where the match is weak.

>TRBV9|TRBJ2-4|NA
CASAAPGARNIQYF
>TRBV24-1|TRBJ1-2|NA
CATSPRAGLASGYTF
>TRBV20-1|TRBJ2-5|NA
CSARDLEGPAQETQYF
>TRBV20-1|TRBJ1-4|NA
CSADQGGYPEKLFF
>TRBV4-1|TRBJ2-4|TRBD1
CASSQGTDVGIQYF
>TRBV7-9|TRBJ2-3|TRBD2
CASSLRPSGLNTDTQYF
>TRBV6-6|TRBJ1-5|NA
CASSYREGSPFNQPQHF
>TRBV29-1|TRBJ2-3|NA
CSVDLGADTQYF
>TRBV6-1|TRBJ2-1|TRBD2
CASNPGLHYNEQFF
>TRBV5-6|TRBJ2-7|TRBD1
CASSFTGTGDLYEQYF